One and the same sample provided the 24 T cell receptor beta chains below, sequenced in a study of vaccination effects on CD4 cells after COVID-19. Sequencing was performed with immunoSEQ multiplex PCR; in TCRdb, only in-frame clones are kept and a portion is missing. Of around 62,000 clones listed, around two thirds are singletons. These receptors' targets are unknown. Scientists isolated CD4+ T cells after a roughly ten-day culture period ended. All study participants received two doses of BNT162b2 or mRNA-1273 vaccine. The material sequenced was CD4+ T cells from PBMCs cultured without peptide, taken after COVID-19 vaccination. These receptors all stem from a human donor who received a COVID-19 vaccine.

This chain uses TRBV29-1 with TRBJ2-5; 10 nucleotides agree with TRBD1. Trimming removed 5 bases from V and 5 bases from J; junction bases left unmatched: 5. Germline loops: CDR1 SQVTM, CDR2 ANQGSEA. The CDR3 is made up of 13 amino acids. CDR3 DNA sequence: TGCAGCGTTAGGGACAGGGGTTCGGAGACCCAGTACTTC. It codes for CSVRDRGSETQYF.

This clone was detected a few times. This chain connects TRBV3-1 (or the pseudogene TRBV3-2) to TRBJ1-4, with 7 bases matching TRBD1. Germline V gene sequence: CDR1 LGHDT, CDR2 YNNKEL (reference sequence). The CDR3 length is 16 residues. The V and J ends lost 3 bases and 1 base, in that order; junction bases with no gene match: 5. The CDR3 protein is CASSQGTAITNEKLFF. The CDR3 DNA reads TGTGCCAGCAGCCAGGGGACAGCAATAACTAATGAAAAACTGTTTTTT.

The chain carries TRBV5-1 and TRBJ2-5; a possible D gene is TRBD1 (6 bases). CDR1 and CDR2 from the germline V gene are SGHRS and YFSETQ. The CDR3 length is 15 residues. Trimming cost V 4 bases and J 5 bases, with 18 bases left between them. The CDR3 nucleotides are TGCGCCAGCAGCCCGACCCCGACAGGCCGGGAGACCCAGTACTTC. It encodes CASSPTPTGRETQYF.

A remark on this clone: The sample has other DNA sequences that encode this CDR3 too. The chain combines TRBV7-2 with TRBJ2-5, with a possible D match to TRBD2 (5 bases). V was clipped by 1 base and J by 5 bases, with 11 bases between them. Germline loops: CDR1 SGHTA, CDR2 FQGNSA. This CDR3 has 14 residues. The CDR3 reads CASSLGVGGETQYF. For the CDR3, the DNA is TGTGCCAGCAGCTTAGGTGTGGGCGGGGAGACCCAGTACTTC.

The chain has TRBV5-1 and TRBJ2-5; a possible D gene is TRBD1 (5 bases). CDR1 and CDR2 from the germline V gene are SGHRS and YFSETQ. Trimming shortened V by 0 bases and J by 0 bases, and 9 bases separated the two germline ends. The CDR3 is made up of 15 amino acids. In DNA form, the CDR3 reads TGCGCCAGCAGCTTGGTACAGGCAGACCAAGAGACCCAGTACTTC. This translates into CASSLVQADQETQYF.

The chain has TRBV5-1 and TRBJ2-7, with 10 bases aligning to TRBD1. The germline gives CDR1 SGHRS, CDR2 YFSETQ. The CDR3 covers 13 residues. This CDR3 reads CASSLGTGDTPSV. CDR3 DNA sequence: TGCGCCAGCAGCCTTGGGACAGGGGATACACCAAGCGTC.

The chain employs TRBV6-2 or TRBV6-3 and TRBJ2-5; D may be TRBD1 (7 bases). The CDR3 is made up of 16 amino acids. Trimming took 6 bases from V and 4 from J, leaving 21 bases between them. Germline V gene sequence: CDR1 MNHEY, CDR2 SVGEGT. The CDR3 DNA is TGTGCCAGCAGCCCCGCTCAGGGGGGTTATGGAGAGACCCAGTACTTC. It specifies CASSPAQGGYGETQYF.

This clone was recorded a few times. The rearrangement joins TRBV6-5 to TRBJ2-1; D is unresolved. This CDR3 is 16 amino acids long. Trimming pared 0 bases from V and 8 bases from J, leaving 17 bases between. Germline CDR1 is MNHEY and CDR2 is SVGAGI. In nucleotides, the CDR3 is TGTGCCAGCAGTTACTCGATTCAGGCCCATGAGGATGAGCAGTTCTTC. Amino acid sequence: CASSYSIQAHEDEQFF.

This clone turned up a few times. The chain has TRBV7-2 and TRBJ2-3; 9 bases map to TRBD2. The V segment lost 4 bases and the J segment 1 base; nucleotides outside the gene matches: 0. The CDR3 has 14 residues. Germline loops: CDR1 SGHTA, CDR2 FQGNSA. CDR3 loop: CASSSSGGTDTQYF. The CDR3 DNA reads as TGTGCCAGCAGCTCTAGCGGGGGCACAGATACGCAGTATTTT.

The rearrangement joins TRBV19 to TRBJ1-6; the match to TRBD1 covers 7 bases. In germline, CDR1 is LNHDA, CDR2 SQIVND (reference sequence). V lost 7 bases and J lost 7; bases outside the gene matches: 10. The CDR3 runs 15 residues. The CDR3 DNA follows: TGTGCCAGTACCTCGACAGGGAATTTAAATTCACCCCTCCACTTT. The encoded protein is CASTSTGNLNSPLHF.

The chain uses TRBV12-3 or TRBV12-4 and TRBJ1-2; D not resolved. This CDR3 spans 13 amino acids. Between the trimmed V and J ends, which lost 3 bases and 4 bases, there was a span of 9 bases. In DNA form, the CDR3 reads TGTGCCAGCAGTTTGGGCACGTCCTATGGCTACACCTTC. It is translated as CASSLGTSYGYTF.

This chain uses TRBV15 with TRBJ2-3; 16 bases fit TRBD2. V was pared by 1 base and J by 4 bases, with 14 bases of the junction left unmatched. The germline V gene has CDR1 LNHNV and CDR2 YYDKDF (reference sequence). The CDR3 contains 21 residues. This CDR3 reads CATSRGFSSGTSGGASDTQYF. DNA for the CDR3: TGTGCCACCAGCAGAGGGTTTTCATCCGGGACTAGCGGGGGGGCATCAGATACGCAGTATTTT.

This clone was observed a single time. This sequence joins TRBV28 and TRBJ2-5, with 8 bases fitting TRBD2. This CDR3 is 16 amino acids long. Germline V gene data show CDR1 as MDHEN and CDR2 as SYDVKM. V was pared by 6 bases and J by 5 bases, with 14 bases of the junction left unmatched. CDR3 DNA sequence: TGTGCCAGCAGGTCGGGGGGGGCGGCCGGGGAGGAGACCCAGTACTTC. Amino acids: CASRSGGAAGEETQYF.

This clone was detected a few times. V and J are TRBV4-3 and TRBJ1-4; D gene unclear. Germline loops: CDR1 LGHNA, CDR2 YSLEER. The CDR3 loop spans 15 amino acids. V was trimmed by 0 bases and J by 6 bases, leaving 11 bases between them. The DNA of the CDR3 is TGCGCCAGCAGCCAAGATCCCGGCGGTGATGAAAAACTGTTTTTT. Translating it yields CASSQDPGGDEKLFF.

The chain employs TRBV5-5 and TRBJ2-4, with TRBD2 matching over 11 bases. Germline V gives CDR1 SGHKS, CDR2 YYEKEE (reference sequence). V lost 3 bases, J lost 7 bases, and 12 bases stayed unmatched. CDR3 length: 17 residues. The CDR3 DNA reads as TGTGCCAGCAGCTCCCTGTTTAGCGGGGGGGCCAGGAACATTCAGTACTTC. This translates into CASSSLFSGGARNIQYF. Full variable domain (remainder filled in from reference TRBV5-5 and TRBJ2-4): DAGVTQSPTHLIKTRGQQVTLRCSPISGHKSVSWYQQVLGQGPQFIFQYYEKEERGRGNFPDRFSARQFPNYSSELNVNALLLGDSALYLCASSSLFSGGARNIQYFGAGTRLSVL.

The chain joins TRBV6-5 to TRBJ2-6; tentative D call: TRBD1 (6 bases). The V end was cut by 10 bases, the J end by 3 bases, with 16 bases between. Germline CDR1 is MNHEY and CDR2 is SVGAGI. The CDR3 is 15 residues long. This CDR3 is CATLQGTSGANVLTF. The CDR3 DNA follows: TGTGCCACCCTACAGGGTACGAGTGGGGCCAACGTCCTGACTTTC.

The V gene is TRBV6-5, the J gene TRBJ1-5, with TRBD1 matching over 9 bases. Losses at the gene ends were 4 bases for V and 2 bases for J; bases not matched to a gene: 6. CDR3 length: 16 residues. The germline gives CDR1 MNHEY, CDR2 SVGAGI. For the CDR3, the DNA is TGTGCCAGCAGTTCCGGGACAGGGATGGGCAATCAGCCCCAGCATTTT. This translates into CASSSGTGMGNQPQHF.

The chain couples TRBV5-1 to TRBJ2-2; the D gene is possibly TRBD2 (6 bases). Trimming cost V 0 bases and J 6 bases, with 6 bases left between them. CDR1 and CDR2 (germline): SGHRS, YFSETQ. This CDR3 spans 13 amino acids. The CDR3 DNA reads as TGCGCCAGCAGCTTGGGGAGGGCCGGGGAGCTGTTTTTT. It specifies CASSLGRAGELFF.

V is TRBV7-2 and J is TRBJ2-3; D is undetermined. The length of the CDR3 is 13 residues. Germline V lookup: CDR1 SGHTA, CDR2 FQGNSA. Trimming removed 4 bases from V and 6 bases from J, with 11 bases in between. This CDR3 is CASSSRPTDTQYF. DNA of the CDR3: TGTGCCAGCAGCTCACGGCCTACGGATACGCAGTATTTT.

The chain links TRBV6-5 to TRBJ2-3, with D unresolved. The CDR3 has 13 amino acids. V was clipped by 6 bases and J by 4 bases, with 11 bases between them. The V gene's germline CDR1 is MNHEY and CDR2 SVGAGI. CDR3 bases: TGTGCCAGCAGCCTCAGTAGCCCAGATACGCAGTATTTT. It specifies CASSLSSPDTQYF.

This clone has only a few counts. This chain uses TRBV6-6 with TRBJ1-5, with D unclear. Trimming cost V 0 bases and J 9 bases, with 3 bases left between them. The germline V gene has CDR1 MNHNY and CDR2 SVGAGI (reference sequence). This CDR3 is 11 amino acids long. The CDR3 region is CASSYSGPQHF. CDR3 sequence (DNA): TGTGCCAGCAGTTACTCGGGGCCCCAGCATTTT.

This clone was seen a few times. The rearrangement joins TRBV3-1 (or the pseudogene TRBV3-2) to TRBJ1-2; 8 nucleotides align to TRBD1. Germline CDR1 reads LGHDT; CDR2 reads YNNKEL (reference sequence). This CDR3 is built from 15 residues. J gave up 4 bases and V 1 base, and 5 bases lay outside the gene matches. The CDR3: CASSQGGQGAYGYTF. CDR3 DNA sequence: TGTGCCAGCAGCCAAGGCGGGCAGGGGGCCTATGGCTACACCTTC.

V and J are TRBV10-2 and TRBJ1-6, with TRBD1 matching 7 bases. The V gene's germline CDR1 is WSHSY and CDR2 SAAADI. Unmatched junction bases numbered 8, after V lost 6 bases and J lost 6 bases. The CDR3 length is 15 residues. The DNA of the CDR3 is TGCGCCAGCAGCGAAAAGGGACAGATTAATTCACCCCTCCACTTT. This encodes CASSEKGQINSPLHF.

The chain is built from TRBV24-1 and TRBJ2-1; 10 bases agree with TRBD1. This CDR3 comprises 15 residues. With V trimmed by 9 bases and J by 8 bases, 12 bases remained unmatched. CDR1 and CDR2 from the germline V gene are KGHDR and SFDVKD. The CDR3 region is CATGPPGQGIDEQFF. The CDR3 DNA is TGTGCCACCGGCCCGCCGGGACAGGGGATCGATGAGCAGTTCTTC.